This T cell receptor (beta chain) is drawn from a study of blood T cell repertoires in COVID-19. On the study more broadly: Samples came from the United States, Italy and Spain, spanning acute and convalescent COVID-19.

In the study's own analysis: Reference gene primer amplification gave estimated nucleated cell counts. The repertoire was sequenced with immunoSEQ multiplex PCR; TCRdb's copy has only in-frame clones and lacks some. V, J and clone size reflect that table, while D and trimming were determined from the DNA. The repertoire holds a few hundred thousand clones, with roughly 88% as singletons. The CDR3 spans 14 residues. V dropped 4 bases and J dropped 7 bases, with 15 bases sitting between them. Per the germline V gene, CDR1 is SGHNT and CDR2 is YYREEE (reference sequence). The sequenced sample was peripheral blood. The source is a man aged 30 to 39 who had recovered from COVID-19. The V call is TRBV5-4, the J call TRBJ1-3; a possible D gene is TRBD1 (5 bases). The CDR3 is CASSRKEGFNTIYF. Here the CDR3 DNA reads TGTGCCAGCAGCCGCAAGGAGGGGTTCAACACCATATATTTT.